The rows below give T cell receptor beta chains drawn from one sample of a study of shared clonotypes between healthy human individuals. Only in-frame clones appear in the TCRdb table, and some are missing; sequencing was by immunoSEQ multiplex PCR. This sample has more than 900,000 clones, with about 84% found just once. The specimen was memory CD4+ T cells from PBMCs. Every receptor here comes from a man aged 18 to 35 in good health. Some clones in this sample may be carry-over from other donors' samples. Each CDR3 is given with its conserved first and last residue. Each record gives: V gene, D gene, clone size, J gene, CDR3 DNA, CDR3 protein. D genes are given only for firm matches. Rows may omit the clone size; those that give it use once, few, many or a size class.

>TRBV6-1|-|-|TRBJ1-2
TGTGCCAGCAGTGAGGCCGTTGGGCCCTGGGGGGACACCTTC
CASSEAVGPWGDTF
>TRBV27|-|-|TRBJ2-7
TGTGCCAGCACCCCGGGACGGAGACTAGGAAGGTTTTCCGAGCAGTACTTC
CASTPGRRLGRFSEQYF
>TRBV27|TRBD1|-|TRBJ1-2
TGTGCCAGCAGTTCCAACAGGGGTACCTATGGCTACACCTTC
CASSSNRGTYGYTF
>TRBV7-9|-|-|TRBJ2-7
TGTGCCAGCAGCTTAGGGTCAGGGAGTACCTACGAGCAGTACTTC
CASSLGSGSTYEQYF
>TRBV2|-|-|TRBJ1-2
TGTGCCAGCAGCGCTGACTCTACCTATGGCTACACCTTC
CASSADSTYGYTF
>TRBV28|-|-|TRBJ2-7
TGTGCCAGCAGTTTATTCGGCACAGGAGGCTCCTACGAGCAGTACTTC
CASSLFGTGGSYEQYF
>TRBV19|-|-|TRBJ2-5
TGTGCCCCCATACCCCGACTAGTGTGGGCGACCCAGTACTTC
CAPIPRLVWATQYF
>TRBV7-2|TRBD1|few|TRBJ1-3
TGTGCCAGCAGCTTAGCGGGGACAGGGGGAGGAAACACCATATATTTT
CASSLAGTGGGNTIYF
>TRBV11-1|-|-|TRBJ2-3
TGTGCCAGCAGTTCTCCCCGGACCGGAGATACGCAGTATTTT
CASSSPRTGDTQYF
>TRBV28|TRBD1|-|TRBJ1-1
TGTGCCTGGAGACAGGGGGGGACGAACACTGAAGCTTTCTTT
CAWRQGGTNTEAFF
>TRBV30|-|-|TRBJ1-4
TGTGCCTGGAGCCCAGGCTGGCCAGCCGCAACTAATGAAAAACTGTTTTTT
CAWSPGWPAATNEKLFF
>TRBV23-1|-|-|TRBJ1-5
TGCGCCAGCAGTCGGGGTGGGGGTGGCAATCAGCCCCAGCATTTT
CASSRGGGGNQPQHF
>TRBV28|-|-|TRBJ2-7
TGTGCCAGCAGGACCTCTAAGAACGAGCAGTACTTC
CASRTSKNEQYF
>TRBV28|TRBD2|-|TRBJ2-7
TGTGCCAGCACAACTAGCGGGAGTATCTACGAGCAGTACTTC
CASTTSGSIYEQYF
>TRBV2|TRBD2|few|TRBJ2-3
TGTGCCAGCCTTAGCGGGAGGGCCACAGATACGCAGTATTTT
CASLSGRATDTQYF
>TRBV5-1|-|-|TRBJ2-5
TGCGCCAGCAGCGTCCAGAGAATCCAAGAGACCCAGTACTTC
CASSVQRIQETQYF
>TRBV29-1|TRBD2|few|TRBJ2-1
TGCAGCGTTGGGACTAGCCGGAGCTCCTACAATGAGCAGTTCTTC
CSVGTSRSSYNEQFF
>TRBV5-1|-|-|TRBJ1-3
TGCGCCAGCAGCTTGGAGGTCGGCTCTGGAAACACCATATATTTT
CASSLEVGSGNTIYF
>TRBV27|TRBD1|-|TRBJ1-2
TGTGCCAGCAGAAAACAGGGGGGCTATGGCTACACCTTC
CASRKQGGYGYTF
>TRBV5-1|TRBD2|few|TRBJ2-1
TGCGCCAGCAGCAGGTTAGCGGGAGCCCTGGCCTATGAGCAGTTCTTC
CASSRLAGALAYEQFF